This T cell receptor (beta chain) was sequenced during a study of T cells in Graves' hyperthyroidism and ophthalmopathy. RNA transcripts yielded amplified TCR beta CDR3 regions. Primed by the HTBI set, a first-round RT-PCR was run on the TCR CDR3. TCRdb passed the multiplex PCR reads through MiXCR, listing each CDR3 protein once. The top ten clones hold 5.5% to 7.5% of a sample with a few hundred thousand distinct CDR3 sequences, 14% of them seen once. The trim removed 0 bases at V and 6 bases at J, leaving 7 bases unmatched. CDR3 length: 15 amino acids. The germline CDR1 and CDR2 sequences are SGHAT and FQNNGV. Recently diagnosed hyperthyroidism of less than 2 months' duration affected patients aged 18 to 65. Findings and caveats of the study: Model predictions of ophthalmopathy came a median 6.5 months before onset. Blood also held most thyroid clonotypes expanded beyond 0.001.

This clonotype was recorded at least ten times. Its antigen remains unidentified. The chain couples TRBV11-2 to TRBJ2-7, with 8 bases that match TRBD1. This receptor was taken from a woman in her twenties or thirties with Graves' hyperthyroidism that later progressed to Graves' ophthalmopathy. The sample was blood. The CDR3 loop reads CASSLEGSRGPEQYF. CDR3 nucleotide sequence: TGTGCCAGCAGCTTAGAAGGAAGCAGGGGGCCCGAGCAGTACTTC.